Each of the 29 T cell receptor beta chains below was sequenced from the same sample in a study of T-cell memory formation after mild COVID-19. MiXCR, run by TCRdb on the 5' RACE reads, gives a single entry per CDR3 protein. The sample includes 280,000 or so distinct CDR3 sequences, 7% to 10% of them seen just once. The sequenced sample was PBMCs or a T cell subset sorted from them (not recorded which). These TCRs come from a man aged 18 to 30 who had mild COVID-19 (a few samples of this study predate the infection). Cell type and time point are not known.

This clonotype was observed a few times. The V call is TRBV20-1, the J call TRBJ2-2; no clear D. Germline-derived CDR1 and CDR2 are DFQATT and SNEGSKA (reference sequence). Trimming stripped 0 bases from V and 0 bases from J, with 14 bases between. This CDR3 region has 17 residues. CDR3 nucleotides: TGCAGTGCTAGAGACCCTCGGAGTAGGGCGAACACCGGGGAGCTGTTTTTT. Its protein is CSARDPRSRANTGELFF.

The chain joins TRBV11-2 to TRBJ2-7; D unresolved. The CDR3 sequence is 13 residues long. Germline V CDR1 and CDR2: SGHAT, FQNNGV. Deletions cut 5 bases from V and 3 bases from J, with 11 bases between. The CDR3 loop is CASSHGRIYEQYF. In nucleotides, the CDR3 is TGTGCCAGCAGCCACGGACGGATCTACGAGCAGTACTTC.

The chain is built from TRBV4-3 and TRBJ1-5; D perhaps matches TRBD1 (5 bases). V lost 3 bases to trimming and J lost 7 bases, with 10 bases between them. The CDR3 is made up of 13 amino acids. Germline assignment: CDR1 LGHNA and CDR2 YSLEER. The CDR3 spells CASSQAPGQPQHF. The CDR3 DNA reads TGCGCCAGCAGCCAGGCCCCAGGGCAGCCCCAGCATTTT.

This clonotype has at least ten counts. The J gene is TRBJ2-2, the V gene TRBV10-1, with D tentatively TRBD1 (6 bases). The CDR3 runs to 15 residues. Trimming left V 5 bases short and J 4 bases short, with 14 bases between. Germline CDR1 is WNHNN and CDR2 is SYGVQD (reference sequence). The CDR3 nucleotides read TGCGCCAGCAGTCAACAGGGCCGGGGCACCGGGGAGCTGTTTTTT. This codes for CASSQQGRGTGELFF.

At least ten counts were recorded for this clonotype. The chain has TRBV12-3 or TRBV12-4 and TRBJ1-2; a weak D match, TRBD1 (5 bases). The ends were cut back, 5 bases at V and 6 bases at J, with 13 bases in the middle. CDR3 length: 13 residues. CDR3 nucleotides: TGTGCCAGCAGTCCTGGGGGTGGGCATGGCTACACCTTC. It is translated as CASSPGGGHGYTF.

This clonotype was observed a handful of times. The rearrangement joins TRBV14 to TRBJ2-7, with D tentatively TRBD1 or TRBD2 (6 bases each). This CDR3 comprises 17 residues. Germline lookup yields CDR1 SGHDN and CDR2 FVKESK. V was trimmed by 1 base and J by 6 bases, leaving 22 bases between them. The CDR3 DNA follows: TGTGCCAGCAGCCAAGTTACGGGGGCCTCATTGGAGGGCGAGCAGTACTTC. Residues: CASSQVTGASLEGEQYF.

In this sample, this clonotype is medium-sized. The V and J genes are TRBV5-1 and TRBJ2-1; 8 nucleotides match TRBD2. V lost 1 base, J lost 7 bases, and 10 bases stayed unmatched. The CDR3 spans 16 residues. Looked up from germline, CDR1 is SGHRS and CDR2 is YFSETQ. The CDR3 loop is CASSLYSGEGGNEQFF. The CDR3 bases are TGCGCCAGCAGCTTGTATAGCGGGGAAGGGGGAAATGAGCAGTTCTTC.

This clonotype has more than one count but fewer than ten. V usage is TRBV10-3 and J usage is TRBJ2-2; 8 nucleotides match TRBD2. The germline gives CDR1 ENHRY, CDR2 SYGVKD. The CDR3 loop spans 18 amino acids. Trimming took 8 bases from V and 3 from J; bases not matched to a gene: 17. The CDR3 nucleotides are TGTGCCATCGGCGACTCGCAACTCGGGGGGGCCGACACCGGGGAGCTGTTTTTT. Translating gives CAIGDSQLGGADTGELFF.

This clonotype has only a few counts. The V and J genes are TRBV4-1 and TRBJ2-5; perhaps TRBD1 as D (5 bases). This CDR3 has 13 amino acids. The ends were cut back, 4 bases at V and 4 bases at J, with 10 bases in the middle. Germline CDR1 MGHRA, CDR2 YSYEKL. The CDR3 sequence is CASSPQGGETQYF. The CDR3 DNA follows: TGCGCCAGCAGCCCCCAGGGTGGAGAGACCCAGTACTTC.

In its sample, this clonotype was seen many times. The chain couples TRBV18 to TRBJ2-3; possibly TRBD2 for D (6 bases). Trimming pared 1 base from V and 2 bases from J, leaving 16 bases between. Germline loops: CDR1 KGHSH, CDR2 LQKENI. The CDR3 totals 17 residues. The CDR3 is CASSPHVAGGTTDTQYF. CDR3 DNA sequence: TGTGCCAGCTCACCACACGTAGCAGGAGGGACCACAGATACGCAGTATTTT.

This clonotype was counted only a few times. The chain couples TRBV7-6 to TRBJ1-6; D call uncertain. Trimming shortened V by 4 bases and J by 4 bases, and 11 bases separated the two germline ends. Germline-derived CDR1 and CDR2 are SGHVS and FNYEAQ. The CDR3 covers 15 residues. The CDR3 nucleotides read TGTGCCAGCAGCTCCGGTCGGTCGTATAATTCACCCCTCCACTTT. Residues: CASSSGRSYNSPLHF. The whole variable domain, filled in from reference TRBV7-6 and TRBJ1-6, reads GAGVSQSPRYKVTKRGQDVALRCDPISGHVSLYWYRQALGQGPEFLTYFNYEAQQDKSGLPNDRFSAERPEGSISTLTIQRTEQRDSAMYRCASSSGRSYNSPLHFGNGTRLTVT.

This clonotype was observed a handful of times. The chain has TRBV20-1 and TRBJ2-5, with D possibly being TRBD1 or TRBD2 (5 bases each). The V and J ends lost 6 bases and 7 bases respectively, with 12 bases between them. This CDR3 is built from 11 residues. Germline lookup yields CDR1 DFQATT and CDR2 SNEGSKA (reference sequence). CDR3 bases: TGCAGTGCCGGGACCGTGGGGACCCAGTACTTC. Translating gives CSAGTVGTQYF.

The chain combines TRBV19 with TRBJ2-2, with D perhaps TRBD2 (6 bases). CDR1 is LNHDA, CDR2 SQIVND, per germline (reference sequence). V gave up 2 bases and J gave up 3 bases, with 10 bases separating them. CDR3 length: 15 amino acids. Here the CDR3 DNA reads TGTGCCAGTAGTATAACGGAGGGTGACACCGGGGAGCTGTTTTTT. Translating gives CASSITEGDTGELFF.

This clonotype has more than one count but fewer than ten. This chain connects TRBV6-5 to TRBJ2-7, with D perhaps assigned TRBD1 or TRBD2 (5 bases each). Trimming removed 1 base from V and 0 bases from J, with 13 bases in between. CDR3 length equals 16 residues. The germline CDR1 and CDR2 sequences are MNHEY and SVGAGI. The CDR3 is CASSYFGGRSSYEQYF. The DNA for the CDR3 is TGTGCCAGCAGTTACTTTGGGGGTCGAAGCTCCTACGAGCAGTACTTC.

This sequence joins TRBV18 and TRBJ2-2; maybe TRBD1 (6 bases). The V gene's germline CDR1 is KGHSH and CDR2 LQKENI. The CDR3 length is 14 residues. Trimming removed 5 bases from V and 0 bases from J, with 7 bases in between. The CDR3 protein is CASSGTTNTGELFF. The CDR3 region has the DNA TGTGCCAGCTCAGGGACAACGAACACCGGGGAGCTGTTTTTT.

This clonotype was observed many times. V and J are TRBV30 and TRBJ2-3; 10 bases are shared with TRBD2. The V gene's germline CDR1 is GTSNPN and CDR2 SVGIG (reference sequence). Germline trimming cut 2 bases from V and 3 bases from J; bases unmatched to any gene: 8. CDR3 size: 16 residues. CDR3 region: CAWSRGAGGLTDTQYF. The CDR3 region has the DNA TGTGCCTGGAGTCGAGGAGCGGGGGGGTTAACAGATACGCAGTATTTT.

The chain employs TRBV3-1 and TRBJ2-5; TRBD1 matches at 7 bases. CDR1 is LGHDT, CDR2 YNNKEL, per germline (reference sequence). After removal of 1 base from V and 5 bases from J, the junction contained 4 bases not matched to a gene. The CDR3 spans 14 residues. For the CDR3, the DNA is TGTGCCAGCAGCCAAGTAAGGGGGCTGGAGACCCAGTACTTC. It encodes CASSQVRGLETQYF.

The V call is TRBV5-1, the J call TRBJ1-3; D unresolved. Trimming took off 3 bases at V and 0 bases at J, with 13 bases between the two ends. The germline V gene encodes CDR1 SGHRS and CDR2 YFSETQ. The CDR3 spans 16 residues. Here the CDR3 DNA reads TGCGCCAGCAGCTCCTTAGGGCAGACCTCTGGAAACACCATATATTTT. Its protein product is CASSSLGQTSGNTIYF.

The sample holds many counts of this clonotype. The V and J genes are TRBV12-3 or TRBV12-4 and TRBJ2-5; a weak D match, TRBD2 (6 bases). The CDR3 has 12 residues. V lost 11 bases and J lost 4, with 14 bases in between. This CDR3 reads CASARGRETQYF. The DNA for the CDR3 is TGTGCCTCGGCGCGGGGCCGAGAGACCCAGTACTTC.

This clonotype was seen at least ten times. The V gene is TRBV12-3 or TRBV12-4, the J gene TRBJ2-3; 8 bases agree with TRBD2. Unmatched junction bases numbered 5, after V lost 5 bases and J lost 4 bases. The CDR3 has 14 amino acids. CDR3 protein: CASSPGGSADTQYF. The CDR3 DNA reads TGTGCCAGCAGTCCGGGAGGGAGCGCAGATACGCAGTATTTT.

About this clonotype itself: A much larger clone differs from this one at a single base, so this may be a read error. This chain uses TRBV10-3 with TRBJ2-2; 13 bases are a match to TRBD2. Germline V lookup: CDR1 ENHRY, CDR2 SYGVKD. V lost 6 bases to trimming and J lost 6 bases; unmatched junction nucleotides: 19. This CDR3 comprises 20 residues. The DNA of the CDR3 is TGTGCCATCAGGGGGACGACTAGCGGGGGGCCACAACCAAACCCCGGGGAGCTGTTTTTT. Translated: CAIRGTTSGGPQPNPGELFF.

This clonotype was seen ten or more times. The chain combines TRBV12-3 or TRBV12-4 with TRBJ2-5, with TRBD2 as a possible D gene (5 bases). Between the trimmed V and J ends, which lost 6 bases and 5 bases, there was a span of 16 bases. The CDR3 runs to 14 residues. CDR3 nucleotide sequence: TGTGCCAGCAGACACACTATACGAGGGGAGACCCAGTACTTC. Translation gives CASRHTIRGETQYF.

This clonotype was seen many times. The chain couples TRBV5-1 to TRBJ2-2; D not certain. CDR3 length equals 14 residues. V lost 1 base to trimming and J lost 0 bases, with 4 bases between them. The germline V gene encodes CDR1 SGHRS and CDR2 YFSETQ. CDR3 amino acids: CASSLRPNTGELFF. CDR3 nucleotides: TGCGCCAGCAGCTTGCGGCCGAACACCGGGGAGCTGTTTTTT. The variable domain in full, with the rest retrieved from reference TRBV5-1 and TRBJ2-2, is KAGVTQTPRYLIKTRGQQVTLSCSPISGHRSVSWYQQTPGQGLQFLFEYFSETQRNKGNFPGRFSGRQFSNSRSEMNVSTLELGDSALYLCASSLRPNTGELFFGEGSRLTVL.

This clonotype was seen a few times. This chain links TRBV3-1 with TRBJ1-6, with D unclear. Deletions cut 0 bases from V and 8 bases from J, with 8 bases between. Germline V gives CDR1 LGHDT, CDR2 YNNKEL (reference sequence). This CDR3 comprises 14 residues. The CDR3 region is CASSQDGSYSPLHF. The CDR3 DNA reads TGTGCCAGCAGCCAAGACGGGTCCTATTCACCCCTCCACTTT.

The CDR3 protein is CASSPRGIEQYV. In DNA form, the CDR3 reads TGTGCCAGCTCACCACGCGGGATCGAGCAGTACGTC. The chain combines TRBV18 with TRBJ2-7; maybe TRBD2 (6 bases). The V end lost 1 base, the J end lost 6 bases, and 7 bases lay between the germline ends. This CDR3 is built from 12 residues. Germline CDR1 reads KGHSH; CDR2 reads LQKENI.

The chain uses TRBV5-4 and TRBJ2-2; no definite D call. V gave up 2 bases and J gave up 3 bases, with 11 bases separating them. The CDR3 has 15 residues. Germline V gene data show CDR1 as SGHNT and CDR2 as YYREEE (reference sequence). For the CDR3, the DNA is TGTGCCAGCAGCTTTTGGCGGCCGGACACCGGGGAGCTGTTTTTT. Translated, it gives CASSFWRPDTGELFF.

The rearrangement links TRBV6-1 to TRBJ2-7, with D unresolved. Germline loops: CDR1 MNHNS, CDR2 SASEGT. V was pared by 6 bases and J by 2 bases, with 11 bases between. The CDR3 spans 13 residues. The CDR3: CASRQQLPYEQYF. The DNA of the CDR3 is TGTGCCAGCAGGCAACAACTTCCCTACGAGCAGTACTTC.

The chain carries TRBV5-1 and TRBJ2-3; 7 bases fit TRBD2. The germline V gene encodes CDR1 SGHRS and CDR2 YFSETQ. V shed 1 base and J 2 bases; nucleotides not matched to a gene: 7. This CDR3 is 16 amino acids long. In DNA, the CDR3 is TGCGCCAGCAGCTTGACGGGGAGGGCATCCACAGATACGCAGTATTTT. It codes for CASSLTGRASTDTQYF.

This clonotype was observed a few times. The CDR3 nucleotides are TGTGCCAGCAGTGGTGCCGGTAACACCGGGGAGCTGTTTTTT. This encodes CASSGAGNTGELFF. The gene calls are TRBV25-1 and TRBJ2-2; no clear D. This CDR3 has 14 amino acids. Germline V gene sequence: CDR1 MGHDK, CDR2 SYGVNS. V dropped 4 bases and J dropped 2 bases, with 8 bases sitting between them.